This T cell receptor beta chain derives from a study of identical twins. Template switching added a universal primer site, and cDNA bore unique molecular identifiers. TCRdb passed the 5' RACE reads through MiXCR, listing each CDR3 protein once. Here the sample spans 400,000 to 500,000 distinct CDR3 sequences, around 20% being singletons. Study results and caveats: Sequences that were beta out-of-frame showed weaker excess twin sharing.

About this clonotype itself: No antigen is known for it.

The CDR3 is made up of 13 amino acids. With V trimmed by 6 bases and J by 4 bases, 5 bases remained unmatched. The chain employs TRBV12-3 or TRBV12-4 and TRBJ2-5; 7 bases are shared with TRBD2. The source is a man aged 50-60 years in good health. The sequenced sample consisted of naive T cells sorted from blood. The CDR3 protein is CASRPLARETQYF. In nucleotides, the CDR3 is TGTGCCAGCAGACCACTAGCGCGAGAGACCCAGTACTTC.